Each of the 13 T cell receptor beta chains below was sequenced from the same sample in a study of T-cell reconstitution after alpha-beta-depleted transplantation in children. Unique molecular identifiers were used to barcode this TCRbeta library. Using its own MiXCR run on the PCR reads, TCRdb lists one record per CDR3 protein. This table has approximately 97,000 distinct CDR3 sequences, 6% appearing once. The sequencing here drew on PBMCs, mostly from graft donor cells, taken 60 days after TCRalphabeta/CD19-depleted stem cell transplant. Every receptor here comes from a female patient aged 2-9 years who had a stem cell transplant for Fanconi anemia, so the T cells may come from the graft donor.

This clonotype has a count of ten or more. The chain uses TRBV4-2 and TRBJ2-1, with D unresolved. The germline V gene has CDR1 LGHNA and CDR2 YNFKEQ. V lost 0 bases and J 0 bases, leaving 18 bases between the germline ends. This CDR3 has 19 amino acids. CDR3 bases: TGTGCCAGCAGCCAAGAAATTTTTGGCTCGGAGAGCTCCTACAATGAGCAGTTCTTC. It yields the protein CASSQEIFGSESSYNEQFF.

At least ten counts were recorded for this clonotype. The chain couples TRBV6-2 or TRBV6-3 to TRBJ2-2; D uncertain. CDR1 MNHEY and CDR2 SVGEGT come from the germline V gene. The CDR3 is 14 residues long. Trimming removed 5 bases at V and 0 bases at J, with 7 bases between. The CDR3 loop reads CASSRLANTGELFF. The CDR3 DNA is TGTGCCAGCAGTCGATTGGCGAACACCGGGGAGCTGTTTTTT.

This clonotype was seen repeatedly, ten times or more. The chain links TRBV5-6 to TRBJ1-1; 7 bases align to TRBD1. CDR3 length: 15 amino acids. The germline V gene has CDR1 SGHDT and CDR2 YYEEEE. With V trimmed by 3 bases and J by 2 bases, 7 bases remained unmatched. CDR3 sequence (DNA): TGTGCCAGCAGCTCAGGGACAGCGTTTAACACTGAAGCTTTCTTT. It yields the protein CASSSGTAFNTEAFF.

This clonotype occurred many times. The V and J genes are TRBV28 and TRBJ1-1; D perhaps matches TRBD1 (6 bases). This CDR3 has 14 residues. The germline V gene has CDR1 MDHEN and CDR2 SYDVKM. Trimming removed 0 bases from V and 1 base from J, with 6 bases in between. The CDR3 nucleotides are TGTGCCAGCAGTTTATGGACAGGGAACACTGAAGCTTTCTTT. Amino acid sequence: CASSLWTGNTEAFF.

Here the CDR3 DNA reads TGTGCCAGCAGCTTACAACTAGCGGGGGAGCAGTTCTTC. Translating gives CASSLQLAGEQFF. The chain carries TRBV7-3 and TRBJ2-1, with 10 bases fitting TRBD2. Unmatched junction bases numbered 2, after V lost 2 bases and J lost 10 bases. The CDR3 consists of 13 residues. Germline assignment: CDR1 SGHTA and CDR2 FQGTGA. Using reference TRBV7-3 and TRBJ2-1 for the parts outside the CDR3, the full variable domain is GAGVSQTPSNKVTEKGKYVELRCDPISGHTALYWYRQSLGQGPEFLIYFQGTGAADDSGLPNDRFFAVRPEGSVSTLKIQRTERGDSAVYLCASSLQLAGEQFFGPGTRLTVL.

This clonotype was counted only a few times. The chain couples TRBV5-1 to TRBJ2-1, with 8 bases that match TRBD1. Trimming at V came to 2 bases and at J to 8 bases, leaving 9 bases not matched to a gene. Germline CDR1 reads SGHRS; CDR2 reads YFSETQ. This CDR3 spans 15 amino acids. This CDR3 reads CASSLHRGVSDEQFF. The CDR3 DNA reads as TGCGCCAGCAGCTTACACAGGGGGGTAAGCGATGAGCAGTTCTTC.

There are many counts of this clonotype. The chain has TRBV20-1 and TRBJ2-3; D uncertain. Trimming left V 0 bases short and J 2 bases short, with 6 bases between. The length of the CDR3 is 13 residues. Germline V gives CDR1 DFQATT, CDR2 SNEGSKA (reference sequence). The CDR3 region has the DNA TGCAGTGCTAGAGATGGGATCACAGATACGCAGTATTTT. It is translated as CSARDGITDTQYF.

This clonotype was counted ten times or more. J is TRBJ2-1 and V is TRBV6-4; 9 nucleotides match TRBD1. The CDR3 loop spans 15 amino acids. Per the germline V gene, CDR1 is MRHNA and CDR2 is SNTAGT. V lost 5 bases, J lost 4 bases, and 6 bases stayed unmatched. The CDR3 reads CASSRGQGLYNEQFF. CDR3 in DNA: TGTGCCAGCAGTCGAGGACAGGGGCTTTACAATGAGCAGTTCTTC.

This clonotype was seen a handful of times. This sequence joins TRBV29-1 and TRBJ1-1; D might be TRBD1 (5 bases). The V and J ends lost 7 bases and 3 bases respectively, with 18 bases between them. This CDR3 spans 14 amino acids. Germline V CDR1 and CDR2: SQVTM, ANQGSEA. CDR3 DNA sequence: TGCAGCGGGTCTCCGGTGGGAGGGGACACTGAAGCTTTCTTT. This translates into CSGSPVGGDTEAFF. The variable domain in full, completed from reference TRBV29-1 and TRBJ1-1, reads SAVISQKPSRDICQRGTSLTIQCQVDSQVTMMFWYRQQPGQSLTLIATANQGSEATYESGFVIDKFPISRPNLTFSTLTVSNMSPEDSSIYLCSGSPVGGDTEAFFGQGTRLTVV.

V is TRBV7-3 and J is TRBJ2-5, with 9 bases aligning to TRBD1. Germline V gives CDR1 SGHTA, CDR2 FQGTGA. This CDR3 spans 14 amino acids. Trimming at V came to 1 base and at J to 4 bases, leaving 1 base not matched to a gene. The CDR3: CASSLRGQGETQYF. CDR3 coding DNA: TGTGCCAGCAGCTTAAGGGGACAGGGAGAGACCCAGTACTTC.

This clonotype was seen ten or more times. The rearrangement links TRBV9 to TRBJ2-5; 7 positions match TRBD1. The CDR3 spans 16 residues. Germline trimming cut 0 bases from V and 4 bases from J; bases unmatched to any gene: 9. CDR1 is SGDLS and CDR2 is YYNGEE in the germline V gene. CDR3 residues: CASSVVTGEGGETQYF. The CDR3 bases are TGTGCCAGCAGCGTAGTTACAGGGGAAGGAGGAGAGACCCAGTACTTC.

This clonotype was observed a few times. The V gene is TRBV6-1, the J gene TRBJ2-1, with 13 bases that match TRBD2. The CDR3 covers 17 residues. J was trimmed by 2 bases and V by 6 bases; bases with no gene match: 7. CDR1 and CDR2 from the germline V gene are MNHNS and SASEGT. The CDR3 is CASSLRLAGGPYNEQFF. The CDR3 DNA reads TGTGCCAGCAGCCTCCGACTAGCGGGGGGACCCTACAATGAGCAGTTCTTC.

This clonotype is medium-sized by share. V is TRBV20-1 and J is TRBJ2-3; the match to TRBD2 covers 14 bases. V lost 6 bases and J lost 5; bases outside the gene matches: 4. The CDR3 extends over 14 amino acids. Germline values: CDR1 DFQATT, CDR2 SNEGSKA (reference sequence). The chain's CDR3 is CSAGLAGGGDTQYF. The CDR3 region has the DNA TGCAGTGCCGGACTAGCGGGAGGTGGAGATACGCAGTATTTT.